This record covers a single T cell receptor beta chain. The data derive from a study of blood T cell repertoires in COVID-19. Using immunoSEQ multiplex PCR, the repertoire was profiled, and TCRdb retains in-frame clones only, with some absent. In the table there are over 80,000 clones, 70% to 90% of which are singletons. This TCR came from a man aged 45-60 years with acute or convalescent COVID-19. Sequencing was carried out using peripheral blood.

CDR3: CASRDSSYNSPLHF. The CDR3 coding sequence is TGTGCCAGCAGAGACAGCTCCTATAATTCACCCCTCCACTTT. The chain recombines TRBV6-5 with TRBJ1-6, with D perhaps TRBD1 (5 bases). The CDR3 is 14 amino acids. The ends were cut back, 6 bases at V and 0 bases at J, with 6 bases in the middle. The germline V gene has CDR1 MNHEY and CDR2 SVGAGI.